The rows below give T cell receptor beta chains drawn from one sample of a study of T cell responses to AZD1222 COVID-19 vaccine. The repertoire was sequenced with immunoSEQ multiplex PCR; TCRdb's copy has only in-frame clones and lacks some. This sample has about 97,000 clones, with around 88% found just once. The starting material was peripheral blood, obtained on day 0 of AZD1222 vaccination. These receptors all come from an adult in good health. Each CDR3 is given with its conserved first and last residue. The D gene is left open where the match is weak. Clone size appears in some rows only: once, few, many, or a class for an expanded clone.

D gene,J gene,V gene,clone size,CDR3 DNA,CDR3 protein
.,TRBJ2-1,TRBV2,.,TGTGCCAGCAGTGAGCCGATTTTAGTCTTC,CASSEPILVF
.,TRBJ2-2,TRBV7-2,.,TGTGCCAGCAGCTCGAGACAGCCTCGAGACACCGGGGAGCTGTTTTTT,CASSSRQPRDTGELFF
.,TRBJ1-2,TRBV30,.,TGTGCCGCAAGGGGCCCAGGGGGCTACACCTTC,CAARGPGGYTF
.,TRBJ2-7,TRBV6-1,.,TGTGCCAGCAGTGAAGCGGAACTAATATCCTACGAGCAGTACTTC,CASSEAELISYEQYF
.,TRBJ1-2,TRBV3-1/TRBV3-2,.,TGTGCCAGCAGCCAAGCGTGGGACGTGGAGGGCTACACCTTC,CASSQAWDVEGYTF
TRBD2,TRBJ2-1,TRBV10-3,.,TGTGCCATCGCACGAGGGAGCGGGGGGGGAAGTGAGCAGTTCTTC,CAIARGSGGGSEQFF
TRBD1,TRBJ1-2,TRBV28,once,TGTGCCAGCAGACGGGACAGGTTACGTTCTAACTATGGCTACACCTTC,CASRRDRLRSNYGYTF
.,TRBJ2-3,TRBV9,.,TGTGCCAGCAGAACGAGCCAGAACACAGATACGCAGTATTTT,CASRTSQNTDTQYF
.,TRBJ1-4,TRBV4-2,.,TGTGCCAGCAGCCAAGGACAGGCGGGTAATGAAAAACTGTTTTTT,CASSQGQAGNEKLFF
.,TRBJ1-6,TRBV18,.,TGTGCCAGCTCACCTCCCAATTCACCCCTCCACTTT,CASSPPNSPLHF
TRBD2,TRBJ2-2,TRBV10-3,.,TGTGCCATCAAGGGACTAGCTACCGGGGAGCTGTTTTTT,CAIKGLATGELFF
.,TRBJ1-2,TRBV15,.,TGTGCCACCAGCGAAGGGAGGGGGTATGGCTACACCTTC,CATSEGRGYGYTF
.,TRBJ2-7,TRBV5-6,.,TGTGCCAGCAGCTTGCAGGCCTCAGTCTCCCTTGACTCCTACGAGCAGTACTTC,CASSLQASVSLDSYEQYF
TRBD2,TRBJ2-1,TRBV7-9,.,TGTGCCAGCAGCTTGTTCAAGTTCGGGGGGACTAACAATGAGCAGTTCTTC,CASSLFKFGGTNNEQFF
.,TRBJ1-1,TRBV5-1,.,TGCGCCAGCAGTTTGGAGGGTAACCGAGGGACTGAAGCTTTCTTT,CASSLEGNRGTEAFF
TRBD1,TRBJ2-5,TRBV12-5,.,TGTGCTAGTGGTTTGGGACAGGGGGCTGGTGAGACCCAGTACTTC,CASGLGQGAGETQYF
.,TRBJ2-1,TRBV21-1,.,TGTGCCAGCAGCCCAGCGGGAGATCCCCCCTACAATGAGCAGTTCTTC,CASSPAGDPPYNEQFF
.,TRBJ2-5,TRBV6-6,.,TGTGCCAGCAGCCGGACGGACTACCAAGAGACCCAGTACTTC,CASSRTDYQETQYF
TRBD1,TRBJ2-3,TRBV4-3,.,TGCGCCAGCAGCCCCCGAGCACAGGGGGCAGGGGCAGATACGCAGTATTTT,CASSPRAQGAGADTQYF
.,TRBJ2-2,TRBV18,.,TGTGCCAGCTCCCAGAAAGGCTCAGCGAACACCGGGGAGCTGTTTTTT,CASSQKGSANTGELFF
.,TRBJ2-2,TRBV7-3,.,TGTGCCAGCAGCCCCCGTTCGAACACCGGGGAGCTGTTTTTT,CASSPRSNTGELFF
.,TRBJ1-6,TRBV7-2,.,TGTGCCAGCAGCTTAACTAATTCACCCCTCCACTTT,CASSLTNSPLHF
.,TRBJ2-5,TRBV2,.,TGTGCCAGCAGTTTAAGACAGCCTCAAGAGACCCAGTACTTC,CASSLRQPQETQYF
.,TRBJ2-7,TRBV28,.,TGTGCCAGCAGTTTCCCCGGGGGTGGGAGCTCCTACGAGCAGTACTTC,CASSFPGGGSSYEQYF
.,TRBJ2-6,TRBV3-1/TRBV3-2,.,TGTGCCAGCAGCGTACAGACCCCCTCTGGGGCCAACGTCCTGACTTTC,CASSVQTPSGANVLTF
TRBD1,TRBJ1-1,TRBV10-1,.,TGCGCCAGCAACTTCACCGGGACAGGGAACACTGAAGCTTTCTTT,CASNFTGTGNTEAFF
TRBD1,TRBJ2-2,TRBV5-4,.,TGTGCCAGCAGCGTGGACAGGCTGAACACCGGGGAGCTGTTTTTT,CASSVDRLNTGELFF
.,TRBJ1-5,TRBV2,.,TGTGCCAGCAGTGTAGTAAATAGCAATCAGCCCCAGCATTTT,CASSVVNSNQPQHF
.,TRBJ2-3,TRBV9,.,TGTGCCAGCAGCAAGAGCGGGAGCACAGATACGCAGTATTTT,CASSKSGSTDTQYF